This TCR beta chain was sequenced during a study of cytomegalovirus exposure and HLA in healthy donors. Study-wide findings and caveats: HLA alleles were associated with 15,000 to 20,000 TCR beta sequences in a later analysis at 0.05 false discovery rate.

CDR1 and CDR2 from the germline V gene are SQVTM and ANQGSEA. This CDR3 spans 11 amino acids. This clone was detected once. Its target is not known. Relative to the germline gene, one junction end is altered; a read error may explain this. With 60 Vbeta and 13 Jbeta primers, the PCR was carried out. Profiled with immunoSEQ multiplex PCR; TCRdb holds only in-frame clones, not every one. The table has fewer than 150,000 clones, 78% seen once; the top ten hold roughly 2.8%. The genes are TRBV29-1 and TRBJ1-2; D remains unclear. This TCR derives from a male donor in good health and CMV-seronegative. The sample comprised PBMCs. DNA of the CDR3: TGCAGCGTTGAACGTACAGATGGCTACCCCTTC. Encoded protein: CSVERTDGYPF.